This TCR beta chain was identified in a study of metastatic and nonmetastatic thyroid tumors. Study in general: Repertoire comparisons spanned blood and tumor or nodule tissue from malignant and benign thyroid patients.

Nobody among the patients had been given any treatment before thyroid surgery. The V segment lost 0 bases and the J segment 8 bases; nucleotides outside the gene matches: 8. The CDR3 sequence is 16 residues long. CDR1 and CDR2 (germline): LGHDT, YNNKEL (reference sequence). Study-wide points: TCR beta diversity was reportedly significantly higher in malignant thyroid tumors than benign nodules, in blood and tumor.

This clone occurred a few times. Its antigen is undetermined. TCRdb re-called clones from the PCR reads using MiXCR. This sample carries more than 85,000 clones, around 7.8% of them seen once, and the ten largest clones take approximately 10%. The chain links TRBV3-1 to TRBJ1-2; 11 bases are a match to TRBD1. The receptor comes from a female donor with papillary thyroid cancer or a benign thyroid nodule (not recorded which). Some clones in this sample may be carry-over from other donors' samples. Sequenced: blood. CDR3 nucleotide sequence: TGTGCCAGCAGCCAAGATCAAGGACAGGGGGCTCAAGGCTACACCTTC. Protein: CASSQDQGQGAQGYTF.